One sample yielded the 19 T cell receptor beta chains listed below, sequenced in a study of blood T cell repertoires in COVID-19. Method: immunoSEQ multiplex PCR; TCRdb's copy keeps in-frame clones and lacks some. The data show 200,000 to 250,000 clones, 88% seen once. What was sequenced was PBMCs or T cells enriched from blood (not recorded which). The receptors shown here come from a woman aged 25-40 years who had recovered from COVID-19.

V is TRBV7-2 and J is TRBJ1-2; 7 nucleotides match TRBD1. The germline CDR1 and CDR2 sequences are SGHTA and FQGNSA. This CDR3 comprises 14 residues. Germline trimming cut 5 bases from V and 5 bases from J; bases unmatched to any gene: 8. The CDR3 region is CASSPRDREYGYTF. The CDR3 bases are TGTGCCAGCAGCCCCCGGGACAGAGAATATGGCTACACCTTC.

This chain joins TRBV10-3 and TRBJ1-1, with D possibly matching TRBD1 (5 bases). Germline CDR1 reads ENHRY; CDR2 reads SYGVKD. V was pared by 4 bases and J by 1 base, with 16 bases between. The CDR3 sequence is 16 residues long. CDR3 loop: CAISGYGGPPNTEAFF. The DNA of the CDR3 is TGTGCCATCAGTGGGTACGGGGGACCTCCGAACACTGAAGCTTTCTTT.

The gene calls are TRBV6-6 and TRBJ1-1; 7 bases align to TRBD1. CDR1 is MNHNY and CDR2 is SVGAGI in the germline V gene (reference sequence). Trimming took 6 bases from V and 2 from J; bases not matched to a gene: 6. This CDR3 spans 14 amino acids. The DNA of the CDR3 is TGTGCCAGCAGCCGGACAGGTGGTAACACTGAAGCTTTCTTT. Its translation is CASSRTGGNTEAFF.

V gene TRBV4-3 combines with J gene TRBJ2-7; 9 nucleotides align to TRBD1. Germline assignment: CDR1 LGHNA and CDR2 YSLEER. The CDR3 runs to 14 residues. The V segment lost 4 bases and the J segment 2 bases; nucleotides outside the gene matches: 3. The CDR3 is CASSPGTGTYEQYF. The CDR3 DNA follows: TGCGCCAGCAGCCCAGGGACAGGGACCTACGAGCAGTACTTC.

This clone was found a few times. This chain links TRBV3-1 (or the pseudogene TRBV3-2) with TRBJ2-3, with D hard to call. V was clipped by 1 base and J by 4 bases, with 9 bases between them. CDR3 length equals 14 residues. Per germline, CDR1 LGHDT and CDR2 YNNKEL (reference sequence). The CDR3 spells CASSQARSADTQYF. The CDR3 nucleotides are TGTGCCAGCAGCCAAGCAAGAAGCGCAGATACGCAGTATTTT.

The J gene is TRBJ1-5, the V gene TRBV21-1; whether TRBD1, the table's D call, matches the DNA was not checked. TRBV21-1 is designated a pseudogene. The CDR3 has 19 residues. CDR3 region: CASSKAGTGGERPNQPQHF. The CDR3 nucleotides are TGTGCCAGCAGCAAAGCAGGGACAGGGGGCGAGCGGCCCAATCAGCCCCAGCATTTT.

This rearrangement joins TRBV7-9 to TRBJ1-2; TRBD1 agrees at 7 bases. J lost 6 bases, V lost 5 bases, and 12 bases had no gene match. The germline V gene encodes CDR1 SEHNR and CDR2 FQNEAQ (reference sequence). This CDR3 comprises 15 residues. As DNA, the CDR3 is TGTGCCAGCAGCATATCGACAGGGTGGATTGATGGCTACACCTTC. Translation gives CASSISTGWIDGYTF.

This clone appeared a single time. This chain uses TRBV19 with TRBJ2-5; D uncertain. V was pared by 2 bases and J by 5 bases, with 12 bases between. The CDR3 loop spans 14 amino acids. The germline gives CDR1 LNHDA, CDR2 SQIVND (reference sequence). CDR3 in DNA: TGTGCCAGTAGTATAATAAGCAGCGTGGAGACCCAGTACTTC. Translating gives CASSIISSVETQYF.

The chain's CDR3 is CASSIISGGPFNEQFF. The CDR3, as DNA: TGTGCCAGTAGCATCATTAGCGGGGGGCCTTTCAATGAGCAGTTCTTC. The gene calls are TRBV19 and TRBJ2-1, with 10 positions matching TRBD2. J was trimmed by 6 bases and V by 6 bases; bases with no gene match: 11. The length of the CDR3 is 16 residues. Per the germline V gene, CDR1 is LNHDA and CDR2 is SQIVND (reference sequence).

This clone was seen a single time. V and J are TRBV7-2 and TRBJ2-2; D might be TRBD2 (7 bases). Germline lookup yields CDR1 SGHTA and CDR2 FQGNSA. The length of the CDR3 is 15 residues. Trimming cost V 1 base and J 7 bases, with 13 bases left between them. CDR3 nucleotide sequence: TGTGCCAGCAGCTTAGAGGCAGGGGAGGGCGGGGAGCTGTTTTTT. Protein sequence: CASSLEAGEGGELFF.

As DNA, the CDR3 is TGTGCCAGCAGTGCCGGGATCAATCAGCCCCAGCATTTT. It yields the protein CASSAGINQPQHF. This chain uses TRBV6-4 with TRBJ1-5; D unresolved. The CDR3 covers 13 residues. CDR1 and CDR2 (germline): MRHNA, SNTAGT. Trimming removed 4 bases at V and 3 bases at J, with 7 bases between.

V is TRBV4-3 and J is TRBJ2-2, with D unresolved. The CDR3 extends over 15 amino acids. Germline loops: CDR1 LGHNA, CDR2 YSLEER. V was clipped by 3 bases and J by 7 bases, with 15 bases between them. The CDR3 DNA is TGCGCCAGCAGCCAGAGACCTACAGTGGGCGGGGAGCTGTTTTTT. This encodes CASSQRPTVGGELFF.

The CDR3 loop reads CASSLAWAGSLRGTDTQYF. In nucleotides, the CDR3 is TGTGCCAGCAGCTTAGCTTGGGCGGGGTCCCTCCGGGGCACAGATACGCAGTATTTT. This chain joins TRBV7-2 and TRBJ2-3, with a possible D match to TRBD2 (6 bases). Germline V gives CDR1 SGHTA, CDR2 FQGNSA. The CDR3 is 19 amino acids. V was clipped by 0 bases and J by 1 base, with 20 bases between them. Looking up the rest from reference TRBV7-2 and TRBJ2-3 gives the full variable domain: GAGVSQSPSNKVTEKGKDVELRCDPISGHTALYWYRQSLGQGLEFLIYFQGNSAPDKSGLPSDRFSAERTGGSVSTLTIQRTQQEDSAVYLCASSLAWAGSLRGTDTQYFGPGTRLTVL.

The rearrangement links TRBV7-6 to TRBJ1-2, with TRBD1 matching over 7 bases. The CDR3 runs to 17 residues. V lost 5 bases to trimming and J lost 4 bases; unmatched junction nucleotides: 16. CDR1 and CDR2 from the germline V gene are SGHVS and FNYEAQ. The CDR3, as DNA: TGTGCCAGCAGCCCTGGCGGTAGGGGGCATCAACCCTATGGCTACACCTTC. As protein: CASSPGGRGHQPYGYTF.

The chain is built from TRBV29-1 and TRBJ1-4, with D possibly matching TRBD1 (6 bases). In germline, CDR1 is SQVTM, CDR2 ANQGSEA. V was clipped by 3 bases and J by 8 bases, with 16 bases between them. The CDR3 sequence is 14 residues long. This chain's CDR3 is CSVEATKGGEKLFF. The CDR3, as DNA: TGCAGCGTTGAGGCTACGAAGGGGGGGGAAAAACTGTTTTTT.

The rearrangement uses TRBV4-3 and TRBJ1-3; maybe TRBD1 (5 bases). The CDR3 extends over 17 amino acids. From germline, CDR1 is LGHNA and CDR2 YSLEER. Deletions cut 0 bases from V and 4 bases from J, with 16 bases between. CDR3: CASSQDVSRAGGNTIYF. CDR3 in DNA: TGCGCCAGCAGCCAAGATGTGTCCAGGGCGGGAGGAAACACCATATATTTT.

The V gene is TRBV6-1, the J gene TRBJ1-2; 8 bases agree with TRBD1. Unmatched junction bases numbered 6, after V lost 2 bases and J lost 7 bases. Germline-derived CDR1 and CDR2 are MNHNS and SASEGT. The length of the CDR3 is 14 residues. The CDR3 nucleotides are TGTGCCAGCAGTGAACGTGGGACAGGTGGTGGCTACACCTTC. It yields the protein CASSERGTGGGYTF.

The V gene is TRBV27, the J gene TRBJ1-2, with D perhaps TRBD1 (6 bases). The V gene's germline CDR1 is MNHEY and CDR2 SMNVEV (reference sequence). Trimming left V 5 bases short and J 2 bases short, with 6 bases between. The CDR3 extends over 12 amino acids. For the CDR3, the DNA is TGTGCCAGCAGTACAGGGAACTATGGCTACACCTTC. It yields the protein CASSTGNYGYTF.

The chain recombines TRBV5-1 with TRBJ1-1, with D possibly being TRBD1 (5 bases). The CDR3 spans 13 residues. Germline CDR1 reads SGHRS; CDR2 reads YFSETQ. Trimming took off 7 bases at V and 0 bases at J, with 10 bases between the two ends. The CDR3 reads CASAGRLNTEAFF. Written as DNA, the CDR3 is TGCGCCAGCGCGGGACGGCTGAACACTGAAGCTTTCTTT.